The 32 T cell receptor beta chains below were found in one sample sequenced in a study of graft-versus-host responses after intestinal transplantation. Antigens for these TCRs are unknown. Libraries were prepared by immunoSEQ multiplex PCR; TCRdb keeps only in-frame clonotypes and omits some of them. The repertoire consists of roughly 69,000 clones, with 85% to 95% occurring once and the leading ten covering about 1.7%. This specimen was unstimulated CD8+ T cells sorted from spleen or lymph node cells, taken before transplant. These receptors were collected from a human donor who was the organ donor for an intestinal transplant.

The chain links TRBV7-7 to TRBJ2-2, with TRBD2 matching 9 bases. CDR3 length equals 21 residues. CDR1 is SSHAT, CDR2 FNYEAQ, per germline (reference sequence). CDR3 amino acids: CASGEGAVRGRVRPTTGELFF. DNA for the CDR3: TGTGCTAGCGGGGAGGGGGCAGTACGCGGGAGGGTTAGGCCGACGACCGGGGAGCTGTTTTTT.

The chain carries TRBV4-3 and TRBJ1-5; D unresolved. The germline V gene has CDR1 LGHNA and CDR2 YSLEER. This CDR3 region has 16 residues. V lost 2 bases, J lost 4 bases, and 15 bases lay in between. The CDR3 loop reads CASSQTHSSSNQPQHF. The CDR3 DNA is TGCGCCAGCAGCCAAACACACAGCAGCAGTAATCAGCCCCAGCATTTT.

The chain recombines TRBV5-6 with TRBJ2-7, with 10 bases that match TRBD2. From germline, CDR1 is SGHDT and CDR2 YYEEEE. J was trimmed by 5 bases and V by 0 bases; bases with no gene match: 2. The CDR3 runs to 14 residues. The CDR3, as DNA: TGTGCCAGCAGCTTGGCAGCGGGAGGGCACGAGCAGTACTTC. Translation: CASSLAAGGHEQYF.

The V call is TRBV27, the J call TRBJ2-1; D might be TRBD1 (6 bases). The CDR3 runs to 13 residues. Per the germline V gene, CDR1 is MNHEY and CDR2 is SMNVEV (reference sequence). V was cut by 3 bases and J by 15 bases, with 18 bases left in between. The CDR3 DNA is TGTGCCAGCAGTTTTGGCCCAACAGGGTTAGGGTTCTTC. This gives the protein CASSFGPTGLGFF.

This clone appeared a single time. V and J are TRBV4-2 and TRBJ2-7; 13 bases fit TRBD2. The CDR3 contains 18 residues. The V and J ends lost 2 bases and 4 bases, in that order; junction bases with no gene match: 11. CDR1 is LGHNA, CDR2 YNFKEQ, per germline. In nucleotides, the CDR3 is TGTGCCAGCAGCCAAACCGGGACTAGCGGGGTCCGGTCTTACGAGCAGTACTTC. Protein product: CASSQTGTSGVRSYEQYF.

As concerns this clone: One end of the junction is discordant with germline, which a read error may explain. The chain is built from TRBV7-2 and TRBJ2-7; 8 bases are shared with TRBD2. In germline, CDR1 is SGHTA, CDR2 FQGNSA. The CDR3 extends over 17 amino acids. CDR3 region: CVSSFGGGISGTLEQYF. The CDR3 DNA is TGTGTCAGCAGCTTCGGGGGGGGGATTAGCGGGACCTTAGAGCAGTACTTC.

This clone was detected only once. CDR3 protein: CASSAQETGGYEQYF. The CDR3 DNA sequence: TGTGCCAGCAGTGCCCAGGAGACAGGGGGGTACGAGCAGTACTTC. V and J are TRBV2 and TRBJ2-5; 9 positions match TRBD1. The J call could be wrong; TRBJ2-7 is a better fit for the DNA end. CDR1 and CDR2 from the germline V gene are SNHLY and FYNNEI. The CDR3 sequence is 15 residues long.

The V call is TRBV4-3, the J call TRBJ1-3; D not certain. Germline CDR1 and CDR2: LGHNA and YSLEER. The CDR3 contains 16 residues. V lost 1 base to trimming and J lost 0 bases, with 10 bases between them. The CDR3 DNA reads TGCGCCAGCAGCCAAGGGGGAGGCTTCTCTGGAAACACCATATATTTT. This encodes CASSQGGGFSGNTIYF.

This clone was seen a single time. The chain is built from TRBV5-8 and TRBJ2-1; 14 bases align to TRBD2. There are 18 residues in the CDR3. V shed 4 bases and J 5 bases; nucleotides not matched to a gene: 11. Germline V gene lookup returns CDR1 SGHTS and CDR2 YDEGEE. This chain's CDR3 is CASSLEGLAGGPNNEQFF. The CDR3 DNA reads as TGTGCCAGCAGCCTTGAAGGACTAGCGGGAGGTCCTAACAATGAGCAGTTCTTC.

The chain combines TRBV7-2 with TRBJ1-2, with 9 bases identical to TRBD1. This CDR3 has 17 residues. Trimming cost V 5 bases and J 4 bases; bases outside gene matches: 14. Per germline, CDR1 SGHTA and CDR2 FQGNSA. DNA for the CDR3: TGTGCCAGCAGCCACGACACGAGGACAGGGGCGTCCTATGGCTACACCTTC. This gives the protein CASSHDTRTGASYGYTF. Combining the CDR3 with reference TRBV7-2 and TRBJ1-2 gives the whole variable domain GAGVSQSPSNKVTEKGKDVELRCDPISGHTALYWYRQSLGQGLEFLIYFQGNSAPDKSGLPSDRFSAERTGGSVSTLTIQRTQQEDSAVYLCASSHDTRTGASYGYTFGSGTRLTVV.

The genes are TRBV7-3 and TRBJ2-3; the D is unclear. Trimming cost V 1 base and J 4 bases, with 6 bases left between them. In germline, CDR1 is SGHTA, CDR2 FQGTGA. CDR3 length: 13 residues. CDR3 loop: CASSLIPADTQYF. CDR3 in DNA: TGTGCCAGCAGCTTAATCCCAGCAGATACGCAGTATTTT.

The DNA of the CDR3 is TGTGCCAGCAGTCCTAGGGACAGGGTTAGATACGAGCAGTACTTC. Amino acid sequence: CASSPRDRVRYEQYF. The V gene is TRBV27, the J gene TRBJ2-7, with TRBD1 identical over 9 bases. The CDR3 is 15 amino acids. Germline lookup yields CDR1 MNHEY and CDR2 SMNVEV (reference sequence). V shed 5 bases, J shed 4 bases, and the junction held 9 bases outside the gene matches.

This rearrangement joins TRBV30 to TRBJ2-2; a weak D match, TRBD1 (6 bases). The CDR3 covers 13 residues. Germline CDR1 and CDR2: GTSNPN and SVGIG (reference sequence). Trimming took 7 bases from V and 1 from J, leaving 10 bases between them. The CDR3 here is CAFGQMNTGELFF. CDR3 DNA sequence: TGTGCCTTCGGACAGATGAACACCGGGGAGCTGTTTTTT.

In DNA, the CDR3 is TGTGCCAGCAGCTTAGGGACAGGGGGAGAGACCCAGTACTTC. The encoded protein is CASSLGTGGETQYF. This chain links TRBV7-6 with TRBJ2-5, with TRBD1 matching over 10 bases. The length of the CDR3 is 14 residues. V was pared by 1 base and J by 4 bases, with 0 bases of the junction left unmatched. The germline V gene has CDR1 SGHVS and CDR2 FNYEAQ.

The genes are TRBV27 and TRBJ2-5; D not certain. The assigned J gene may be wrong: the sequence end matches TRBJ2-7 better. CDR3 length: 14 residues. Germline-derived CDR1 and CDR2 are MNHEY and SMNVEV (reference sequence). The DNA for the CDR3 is TGTGCCAGCAGTTTATACTACATCCCCTACGAGCAGTACTTC. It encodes CASSLYYIPYEQYF.

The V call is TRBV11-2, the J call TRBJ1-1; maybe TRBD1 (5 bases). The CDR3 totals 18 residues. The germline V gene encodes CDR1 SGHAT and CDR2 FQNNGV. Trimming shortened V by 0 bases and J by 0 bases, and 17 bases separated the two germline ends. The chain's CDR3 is CASSLDLPIQVVNTEAFF. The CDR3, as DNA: TGTGCCAGCAGCTTAGATCTCCCCATACAGGTCGTGAACACTGAAGCTTTCTTT.

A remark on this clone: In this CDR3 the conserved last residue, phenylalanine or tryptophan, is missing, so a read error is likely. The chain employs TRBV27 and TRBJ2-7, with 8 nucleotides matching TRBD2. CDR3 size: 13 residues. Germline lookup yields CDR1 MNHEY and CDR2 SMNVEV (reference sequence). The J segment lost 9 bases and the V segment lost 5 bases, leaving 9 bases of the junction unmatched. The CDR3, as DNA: TGTGCCAGCAGTCCCGGGACTAGTAGATGGCAGTACCTC. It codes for CASSPGTSRWQYL.

The CDR3 sequence is CASSPREGGTDTQYF. CDR3 sequence (DNA): TGTGCCAGCAGTCCTCGGGAGGGCGGCACAGATACGCAGTATTTT. The chain employs TRBV28 and TRBJ2-3, with 8 positions matching TRBD2. The CDR3 is 15 amino acids. V trimming: 5 bases; J trimming: 1 base; junction bases outside the gene matches: 5. Germline V gene lookup returns CDR1 MDHEN and CDR2 SYDVKM.

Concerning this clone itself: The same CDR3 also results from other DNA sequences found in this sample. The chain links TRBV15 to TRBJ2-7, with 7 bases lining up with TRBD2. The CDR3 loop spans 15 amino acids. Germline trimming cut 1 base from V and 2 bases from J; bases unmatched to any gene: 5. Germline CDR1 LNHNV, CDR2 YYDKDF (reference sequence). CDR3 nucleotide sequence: TGTGCCACCAGCAGAGGATCGGGGACTACCTACGAGCAGTACTTC. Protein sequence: CATSRGSGTTYEQYF.

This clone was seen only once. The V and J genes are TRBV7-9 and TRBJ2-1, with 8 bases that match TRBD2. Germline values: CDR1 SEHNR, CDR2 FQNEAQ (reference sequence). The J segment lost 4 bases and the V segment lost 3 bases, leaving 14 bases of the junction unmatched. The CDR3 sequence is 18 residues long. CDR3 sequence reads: CASSFLLGDSGKYNEQFF. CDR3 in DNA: TGTGCCAGCAGCTTTCTCTTGGGTGATAGCGGGAAGTACAATGAGCAGTTCTTC.

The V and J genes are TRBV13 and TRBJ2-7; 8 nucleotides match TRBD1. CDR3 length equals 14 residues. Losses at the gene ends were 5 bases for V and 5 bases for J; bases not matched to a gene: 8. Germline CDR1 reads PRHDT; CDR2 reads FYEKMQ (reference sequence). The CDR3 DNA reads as TGTGCCAGCAGCCCCGGACAGGGAGAGGACGAGCAGTACTTC. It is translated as CASSPGQGEDEQYF.

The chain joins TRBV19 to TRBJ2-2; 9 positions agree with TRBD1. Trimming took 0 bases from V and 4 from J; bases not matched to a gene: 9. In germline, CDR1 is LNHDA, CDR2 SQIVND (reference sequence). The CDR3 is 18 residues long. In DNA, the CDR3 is TGTGCCAGTAGTATAGATTGGAGAGACAGGGGGACCACCGGGGAGCTGTTTTTT. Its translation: CASSIDWRDRGTTGELFF.

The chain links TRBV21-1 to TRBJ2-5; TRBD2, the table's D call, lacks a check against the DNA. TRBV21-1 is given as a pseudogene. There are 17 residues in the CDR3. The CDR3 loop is CASSKTTGTSGQETQYF. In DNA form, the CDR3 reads TGTGCCAGCAGCAAAACCACCGGGACTAGCGGCCAAGAGACCCAGTACTTC.

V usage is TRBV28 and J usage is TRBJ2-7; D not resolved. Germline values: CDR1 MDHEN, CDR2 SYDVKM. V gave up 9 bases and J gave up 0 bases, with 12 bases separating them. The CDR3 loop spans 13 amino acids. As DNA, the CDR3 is TGTGCCAGTCTCCAGGTCGACTCCTACGAGCAGTACTTC. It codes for CASLQVDSYEQYF.

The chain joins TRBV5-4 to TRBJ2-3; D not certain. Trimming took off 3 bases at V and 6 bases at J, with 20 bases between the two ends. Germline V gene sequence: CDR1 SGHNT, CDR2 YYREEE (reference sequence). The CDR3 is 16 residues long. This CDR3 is CASSSAEISPRDTQYF. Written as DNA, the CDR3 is TGTGCCAGCAGCTCGGCGGAGATCAGCCCTCGGGATACGCAGTATTTT.

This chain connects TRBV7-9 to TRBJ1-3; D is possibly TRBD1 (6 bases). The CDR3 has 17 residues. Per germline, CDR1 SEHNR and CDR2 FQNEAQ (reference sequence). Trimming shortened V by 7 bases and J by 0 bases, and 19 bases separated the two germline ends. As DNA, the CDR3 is TGTGCCAGCACCCCCGGGGGGGGCTTAAGCTCTGGAAACACCATATATTTT. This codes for CASTPGGGLSSGNTIYF.

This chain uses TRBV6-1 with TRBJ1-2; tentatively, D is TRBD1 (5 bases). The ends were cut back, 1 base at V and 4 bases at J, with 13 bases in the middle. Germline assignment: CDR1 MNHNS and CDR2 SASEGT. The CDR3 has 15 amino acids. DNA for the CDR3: TGTGCCAGCAGTGAAGGCGCAGGGATGAGCTATGGCTACACCTTC. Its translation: CASSEGAGMSYGYTF.

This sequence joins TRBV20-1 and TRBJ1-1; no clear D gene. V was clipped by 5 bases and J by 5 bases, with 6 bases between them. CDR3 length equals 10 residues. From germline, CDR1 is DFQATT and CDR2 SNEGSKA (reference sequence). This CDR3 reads CSALITEAFF. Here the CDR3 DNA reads TGCAGTGCTCTAATTACTGAAGCTTTCTTT.

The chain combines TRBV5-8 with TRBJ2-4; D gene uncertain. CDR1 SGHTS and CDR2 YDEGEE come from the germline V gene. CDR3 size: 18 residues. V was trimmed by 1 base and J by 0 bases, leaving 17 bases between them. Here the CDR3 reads CASSLYWANVPAKNIQYF. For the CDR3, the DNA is TGTGCCAGCAGCTTGTATTGGGCTAACGTACCAGCCAAAAACATTCAGTACTTC.

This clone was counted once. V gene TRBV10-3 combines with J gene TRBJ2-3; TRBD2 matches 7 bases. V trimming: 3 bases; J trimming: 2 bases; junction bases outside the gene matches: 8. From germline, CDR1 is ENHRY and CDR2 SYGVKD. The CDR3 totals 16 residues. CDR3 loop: CAISDGAGIHTDTQYF. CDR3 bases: TGTGCCATCAGTGATGGAGCGGGAATACACACAGATACGCAGTATTTT.

As DNA, the CDR3 is TGTGCCATCAGTGAGTCGCGGGAGGCGGATTACGAGCAGTACTTC. It is translated as CAISESREADYEQYF. This rearrangement joins TRBV10-3 to TRBJ2-7; 8 bases align to TRBD2. The CDR3 spans 15 residues. V was clipped by 0 bases and J by 4 bases; unmatched bases: 5. Germline CDR1 ENHRY, CDR2 SYGVKD.

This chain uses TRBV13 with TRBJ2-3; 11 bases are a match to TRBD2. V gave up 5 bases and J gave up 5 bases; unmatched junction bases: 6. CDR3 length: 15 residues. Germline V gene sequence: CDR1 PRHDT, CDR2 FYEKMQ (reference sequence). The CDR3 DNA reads TGTGCCAGCAGCACCGGGACTAGCGGAGGAGATACGCAGTATTTT. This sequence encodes CASSTGTSGGDTQYF.